The 12 T cell receptor beta chains below all came from one sample that was sequenced in a study of technical replicates of blood from several donors. The method was immunoSEQ multiplex PCR; TCRdb's version includes in-frame clones alone and lacks a portion of them. Of around 83,000 clones listed, around 94% are singletons. Specimen: T cells isolated from PBMCs. These receptors originate from a human donor in good health.

This chain uses TRBV6-5 with TRBJ2-7; 9 bases agree with TRBD2. CDR3 length equals 13 residues. Germline CDR1 MNHEY, CDR2 SVGAGI. V gave up 5 bases and J gave up 5 bases; unmatched junction bases: 4. The CDR3 DNA reads as TGTGCCAGCAGTCCTATAGCGGGAGACGAGCAGTACTTC. Its protein product is CASSPIAGDEQYF.

This chain links TRBV21-1 with TRBJ2-7; the table's D gene call, TRBD1, was not cross checked with the DNA. TRBV21-1 is labeled a pseudogene. The CDR3 contains 14 residues. This CDR3 reads CASIAGTGHHEQYF. The CDR3 nucleotides read TGTGCCAGCATCGCCGGGACAGGGCATCACGAGCAGTACTTC.

V gene TRBV9 combines with J gene TRBJ2-7, with D maybe TRBD1 (6 bases). Trimming shortened V by 4 bases and J by 3 bases, and 17 bases separated the two germline ends. The V gene's germline CDR1 is SGDLS and CDR2 YYNGEE. This CDR3 has 15 residues. CDR3 amino acids: CASSPTGTQYYEQYF. For the CDR3, the DNA is TGTGCCAGCAGCCCTACCGGGACACAGTACTACGAGCAGTACTTC.

This rearrangement joins TRBV9 to TRBJ2-1; D is uncertain. V lost 4 bases to trimming and J lost 3 bases, with 17 bases between them. The germline V gene encodes CDR1 SGDLS and CDR2 YYNGEE. The CDR3 is 16 amino acids. The CDR3 loop reads CASSQSLLDYYNEQFF. The CDR3 DNA sequence: TGTGCCAGCAGCCAATCTCTCCTAGATTACTACAATGAGCAGTTCTTC.

The CDR3 sequence: CASSLMPGEVPAQYF. In DNA, the CDR3 is TGTGCCAGCAGCTTAATGCCAGGGGAAGTGCCGGCGCAGTACTTC. V usage is TRBV7-3 and J usage is TRBJ2-7, with TRBD1 as a possible D gene (6 bases). The germline V gene has CDR1 SGHTA and CDR2 FQGTGA. The V and J ends lost 1 base and 9 bases respectively, with 19 bases between them. This CDR3 has 15 residues.

This clone was seen a handful of times. This chain connects TRBV5-1 to TRBJ2-7; TRBD2 matches 8 bases. The CDR3 has 15 residues. Losses at the gene ends were 4 bases for V and 5 bases for J; bases not matched to a gene: 11. Germline V gives CDR1 SGHRS, CDR2 YFSETQ. CDR3 protein: CASSQKAGAPHEQYF. DNA of the CDR3: TGCGCCAGCAGCCAGAAAGCGGGGGCCCCCCACGAGCAGTACTTC.

This chain uses TRBV11-2 with TRBJ2-3; the D gene is possibly TRBD2 (6 bases). Trimming stripped 2 bases from V and 2 bases from J, with 8 bases between. The CDR3 has 14 amino acids. Germline assignment: CDR1 SGHAT and CDR2 FQNNGV. The CDR3 here is CASSLLALTDTQYF. The CDR3 DNA is TGTGCCAGCAGCTTACTAGCGCTCACAGATACGCAGTATTTT.

The J gene is TRBJ2-1, the V gene TRBV7-2; 10 nucleotides line up with TRBD2. There are 17 residues in the CDR3. J gave up 2 bases and V 4 bases, and 8 bases lay outside the gene matches. Germline V gene data show CDR1 as SGHTA and CDR2 as FQGNSA. The CDR3 DNA reads as TGTGCCAGCAGCTCCCCCTTAGCGGGAGGACCCTACAATGAGCAGTTCTTC. Amino acids: CASSSPLAGGPYNEQFF.

On this clone itself: Other DNA sequences in the sample encode the same CDR3. The rearrangement links TRBV9 to TRBJ1-1; unclear D gene. In germline, CDR1 is SGDLS, CDR2 YYNGEE. V lost 3 bases and J lost 0, with 6 bases in between. There are 13 residues in the CDR3. Here the CDR3 reads CASSAGMNTEAFF. The CDR3 nucleotides read TGTGCCAGCAGCGCCGGGATGAACACTGAAGCTTTCTTT. The complete variable domain, with remaining parts taken from reference TRBV9 and TRBJ1-1, reads DSGVTQTPKHLITATGQRVTLRCSPRSGDLSVYWYQQSLDQGLQFLIQYYNGEERAKGNILERFSAQQFPDLHSELNLSSLELGDSALYFCASSAGMNTEAFFGQGTRLTVV.

This chain links TRBV6-1 with TRBJ2-1; D gene unclear. The CDR3 runs 13 residues. CDR1 MNHNS and CDR2 SASEGT come from the germline V gene. Trimming removed 6 bases at V and 6 bases at J, with 12 bases between. CDR3 nucleotide sequence: TGTGCCAGCAGCGATTTCTACGGCAATGAGCAGTTCTTC. Translating it yields CASSDFYGNEQFF.

The chain is built from TRBV5-1 and TRBJ2-1, with 14 nucleotides matching TRBD2. Losses at the gene ends were 0 bases for V and 4 bases for J; bases not matched to a gene: 0. CDR1 and CDR2 (germline): SGHRS, YFSETQ. The CDR3 is made up of 16 amino acids. CDR3 protein: CASSLGTSGRYNEQFF. The CDR3 DNA sequence: TGCGCCAGCAGCTTGGGGACTAGCGGGAGGTACAATGAGCAGTTCTTC.

The chain employs TRBV5-4 and TRBJ2-7; 11 bases agree with TRBD2. The V gene's germline CDR1 is SGHNT and CDR2 YYREEE (reference sequence). The CDR3 spans 15 residues. V shed 4 bases and J 4 bases; nucleotides not matched to a gene: 7. For the CDR3, the DNA is TGTGCCAGCAGCGTTAGCGGGAGGGCCGGGTACGAGCAGTACTTC. Amino acids: CASSVSGRAGYEQYF.